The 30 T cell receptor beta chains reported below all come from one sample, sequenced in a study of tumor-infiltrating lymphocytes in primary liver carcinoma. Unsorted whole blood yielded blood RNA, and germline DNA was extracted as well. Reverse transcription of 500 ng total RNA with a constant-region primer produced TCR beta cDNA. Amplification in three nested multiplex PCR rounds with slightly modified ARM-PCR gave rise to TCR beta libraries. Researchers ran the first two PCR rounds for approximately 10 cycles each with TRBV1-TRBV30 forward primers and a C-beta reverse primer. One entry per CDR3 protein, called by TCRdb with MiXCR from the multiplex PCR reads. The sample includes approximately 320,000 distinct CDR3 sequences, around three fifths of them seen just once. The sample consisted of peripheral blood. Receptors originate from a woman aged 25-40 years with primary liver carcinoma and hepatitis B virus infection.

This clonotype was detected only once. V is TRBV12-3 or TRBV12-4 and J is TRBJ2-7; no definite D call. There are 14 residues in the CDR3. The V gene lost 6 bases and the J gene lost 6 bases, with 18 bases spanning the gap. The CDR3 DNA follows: TGTGCCAGCAGAAGGGATTTAGGTGATCGCGAGCAGTACTTC. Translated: CASRRDLGDREQYF.

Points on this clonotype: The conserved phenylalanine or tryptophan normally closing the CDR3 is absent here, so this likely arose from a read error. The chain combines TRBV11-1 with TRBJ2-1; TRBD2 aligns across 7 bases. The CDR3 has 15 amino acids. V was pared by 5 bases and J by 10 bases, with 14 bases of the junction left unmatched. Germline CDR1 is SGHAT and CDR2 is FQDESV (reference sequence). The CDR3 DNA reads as TGTGCCAGCAGCCTGACTAGCTGGACGGTTCTGGAGCAGTTCTTA. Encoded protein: CASSLTSWTVLEQFL.

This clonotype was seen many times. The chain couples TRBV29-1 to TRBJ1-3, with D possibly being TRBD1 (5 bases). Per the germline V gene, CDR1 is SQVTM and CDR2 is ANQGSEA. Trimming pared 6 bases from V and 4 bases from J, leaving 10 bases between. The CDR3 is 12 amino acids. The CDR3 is CSVGHSGNTIYF. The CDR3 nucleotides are TGCAGCGTCGGACATTCCGGAAACACCATATATTTT.

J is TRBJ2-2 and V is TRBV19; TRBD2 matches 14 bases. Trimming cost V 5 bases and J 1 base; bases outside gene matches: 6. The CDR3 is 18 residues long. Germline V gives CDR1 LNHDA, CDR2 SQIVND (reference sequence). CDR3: CASSLPGLAGVNTGELFF. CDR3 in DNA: TGTGCCAGTAGTTTACCGGGACTAGCGGGAGTGAACACCGGGGAGCTGTTTTTT.

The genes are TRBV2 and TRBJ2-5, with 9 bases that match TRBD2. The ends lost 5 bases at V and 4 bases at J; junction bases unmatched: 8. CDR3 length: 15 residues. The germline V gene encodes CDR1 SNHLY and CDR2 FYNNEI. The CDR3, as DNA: TGTGCCAGCAGTTTGACCTCTAGCGGGACAGAGACCCAGTACTTC. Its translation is CASSLTSSGTETQYF.

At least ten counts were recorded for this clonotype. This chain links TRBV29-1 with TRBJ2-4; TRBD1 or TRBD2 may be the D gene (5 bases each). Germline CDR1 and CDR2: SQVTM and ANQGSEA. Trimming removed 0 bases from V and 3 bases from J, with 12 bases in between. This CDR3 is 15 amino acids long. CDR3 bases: TGCAGCGTTGAAGATTGGGGGAAGGACAAAAACATTCAGTACTTC. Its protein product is CSVEDWGKDKNIQYF.

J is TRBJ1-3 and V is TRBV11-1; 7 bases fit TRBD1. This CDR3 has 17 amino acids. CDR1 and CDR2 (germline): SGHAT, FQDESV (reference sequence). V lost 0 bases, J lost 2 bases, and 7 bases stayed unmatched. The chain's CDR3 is CASSLAGGGEAGNTIYF. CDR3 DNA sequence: TGTGCCAGCAGCTTAGCAGGAGGGGGCGAGGCTGGAAACACCATATATTTT.

CDR3 loop: CASSQFGSNTAGELFF. In nucleotides, the CDR3 is TGCGCCAGCAGCCAGTTCGGCTCAAACACGGCCGGGGAGCTGTTTTTT. The chain combines TRBV4-1 with TRBJ2-2, with D uncertain. The ends were cut back, 3 bases at V and 6 bases at J, with 17 bases in the middle. This CDR3 has 16 amino acids. Germline V gene data show CDR1 as MGHRA and CDR2 as YSYEKL.

The CDR3 spells CASSYGNIQYF. The CDR3 region has the DNA TGTGCCAGCAGTTACGGGAACATTCAGTACTTC. The chain employs TRBV6-2 or TRBV6-3 and TRBJ2-4; D not certain. The CDR3 runs to 11 residues. Germline-derived CDR1 and CDR2 are MNHEY and SVGEGT. Trimming stripped 2 bases from V and 7 bases from J, with 3 bases between.

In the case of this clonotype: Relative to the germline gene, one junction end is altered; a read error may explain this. The CDR3 is CASSVFDPYNELFF. Here the CDR3 DNA reads TGTGCCAGCAGTGTGTTCGACCCCTACAATGAGCTGTTCTTC. The rearrangement uses TRBV11-2 and TRBJ2-1; D is undetermined. CDR1 SGHAT and CDR2 FQNNGV come from the germline V gene. The CDR3 covers 14 residues.

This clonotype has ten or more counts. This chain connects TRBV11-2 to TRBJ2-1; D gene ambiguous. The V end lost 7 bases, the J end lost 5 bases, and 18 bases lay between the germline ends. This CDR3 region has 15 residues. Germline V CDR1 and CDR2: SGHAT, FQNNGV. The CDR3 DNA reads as TGTGCCAGCACCTTTACATTCGGCACTCACAATGAGCAGTTCTTC. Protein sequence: CASTFTFGTHNEQFF.

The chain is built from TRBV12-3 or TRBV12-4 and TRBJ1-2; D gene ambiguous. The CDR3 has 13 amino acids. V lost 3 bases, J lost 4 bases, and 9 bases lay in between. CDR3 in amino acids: CASSFRRLYGYTF. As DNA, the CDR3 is TGTGCCAGCAGTTTTCGACGTCTCTATGGCTACACCTTC.

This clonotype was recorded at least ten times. CDR3 amino acids: CSVEAPGPYEQYF. The CDR3, as DNA: TGCAGCGTTGAGGCTCCGGGGCCCTACGAGCAGTACTTC. The rearrangement links TRBV29-1 to TRBJ2-7; D may match TRBD1 or TRBD2 (5 bases each). CDR1 and CDR2 (germline): SQVTM, ANQGSEA. The CDR3 loop spans 13 amino acids. V was trimmed by 3 bases and J by 2 bases, leaving 11 bases between them.

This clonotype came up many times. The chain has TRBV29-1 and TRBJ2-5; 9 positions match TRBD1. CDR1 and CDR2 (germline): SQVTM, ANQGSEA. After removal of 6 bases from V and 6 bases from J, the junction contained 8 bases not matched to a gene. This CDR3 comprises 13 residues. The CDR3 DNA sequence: TGCAGCGTAGACGGACAGGGGACACAGACCCAGTACTTC. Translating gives CSVDGQGTQTQYF.

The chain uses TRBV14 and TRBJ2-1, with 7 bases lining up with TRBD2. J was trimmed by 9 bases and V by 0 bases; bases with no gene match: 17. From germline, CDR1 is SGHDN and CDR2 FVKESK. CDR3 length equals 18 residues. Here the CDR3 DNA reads TGTGCCAGCAGCCAAGACCCCCCGACTAGCAGTAGAGACAGTGAGCAGTTCTTC. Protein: CASSQDPPTSSRDSEQFF.

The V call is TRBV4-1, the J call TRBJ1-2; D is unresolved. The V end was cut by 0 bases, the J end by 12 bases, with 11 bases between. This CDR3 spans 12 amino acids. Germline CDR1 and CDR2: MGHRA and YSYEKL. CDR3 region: CASSQEYYVHTF. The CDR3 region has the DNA TGCGCCAGCAGCCAAGAGTACTATGTCCACACCTTC.

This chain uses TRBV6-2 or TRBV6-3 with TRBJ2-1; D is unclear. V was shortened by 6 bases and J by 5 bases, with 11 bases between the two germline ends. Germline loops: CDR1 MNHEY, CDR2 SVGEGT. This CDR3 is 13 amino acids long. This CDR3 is CASRPYRHNEQFF. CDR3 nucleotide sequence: TGTGCCAGCAGACCCTACCGACACAATGAGCAGTTCTTC.

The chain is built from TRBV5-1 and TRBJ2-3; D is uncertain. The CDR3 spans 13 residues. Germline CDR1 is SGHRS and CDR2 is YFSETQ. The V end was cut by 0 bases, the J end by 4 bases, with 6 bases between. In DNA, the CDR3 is TGCGCCAGCAGCTTGGGGCTCCCAGATACGCAGTATTTT. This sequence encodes CASSLGLPDTQYF. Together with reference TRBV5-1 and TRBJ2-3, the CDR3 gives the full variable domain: KAGVTQTPRYLIKTRGQQVTLSCSPISGHRSVSWYQQTPGQGLQFLFEYFSETQRNKGNFPGRFSGRQFSNSRSEMNVSTLELGDSALYLCASSLGLPDTQYFGPGTRLTVL.

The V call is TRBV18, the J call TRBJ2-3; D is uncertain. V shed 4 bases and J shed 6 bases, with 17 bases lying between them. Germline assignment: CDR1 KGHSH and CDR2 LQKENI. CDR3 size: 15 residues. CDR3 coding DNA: TGTGCCAGCTCACGGCGGTTAGGAAGTTCGGATACGCAGTATTTT. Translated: CASSRRLGSSDTQYF.

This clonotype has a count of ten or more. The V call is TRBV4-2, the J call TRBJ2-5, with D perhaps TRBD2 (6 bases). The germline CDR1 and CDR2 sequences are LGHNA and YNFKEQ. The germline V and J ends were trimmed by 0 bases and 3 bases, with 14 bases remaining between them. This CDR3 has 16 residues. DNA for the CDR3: TGTGCCAGCAGCCAAGACCCGTCCACGGGGGAAGAGACCCAGTACTTC. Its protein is CASSQDPSTGEETQYF.

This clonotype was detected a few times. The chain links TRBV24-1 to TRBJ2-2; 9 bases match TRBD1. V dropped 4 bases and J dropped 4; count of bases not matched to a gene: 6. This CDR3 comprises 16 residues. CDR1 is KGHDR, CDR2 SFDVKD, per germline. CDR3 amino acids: CATSDPGQGTTGELFF. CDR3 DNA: TGTGCCACCAGTGACCCGGGACAGGGTACCACCGGGGAGCTGTTTTTT.

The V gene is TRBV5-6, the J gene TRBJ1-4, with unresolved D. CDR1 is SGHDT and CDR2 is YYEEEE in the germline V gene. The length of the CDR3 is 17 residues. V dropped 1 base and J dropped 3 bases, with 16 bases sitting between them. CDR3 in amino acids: CASSLNGHIWANEKLFF. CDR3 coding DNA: TGTGCCAGCAGCTTGAACGGGCATATCTGGGCTAATGAAAAACTGTTTTTT.

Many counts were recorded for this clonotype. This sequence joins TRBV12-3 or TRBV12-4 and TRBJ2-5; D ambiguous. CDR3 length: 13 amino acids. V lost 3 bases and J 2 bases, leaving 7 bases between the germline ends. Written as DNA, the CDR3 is TGTGCCAGCAGTTTTGTCCGGCAAGAGACCCAGTACTTC. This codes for CASSFVRQETQYF.

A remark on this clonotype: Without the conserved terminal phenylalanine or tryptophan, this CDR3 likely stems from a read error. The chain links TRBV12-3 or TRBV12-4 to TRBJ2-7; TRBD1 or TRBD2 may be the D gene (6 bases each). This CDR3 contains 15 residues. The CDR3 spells CVSSLGGLVPYEQYL. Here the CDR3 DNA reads TGTGTCAGCAGTTTAGGGGGGTTAGTTCCCTACGAGCAGTACCTC.

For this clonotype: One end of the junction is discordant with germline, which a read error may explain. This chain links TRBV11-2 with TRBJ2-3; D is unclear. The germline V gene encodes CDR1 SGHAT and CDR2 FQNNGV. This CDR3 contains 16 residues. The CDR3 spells CASSLSSVSITDAQYF. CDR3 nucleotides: TGTGCCAGCAGCTTGTCCAGCGTCAGTATCACAGATGCGCAGTATTTT.

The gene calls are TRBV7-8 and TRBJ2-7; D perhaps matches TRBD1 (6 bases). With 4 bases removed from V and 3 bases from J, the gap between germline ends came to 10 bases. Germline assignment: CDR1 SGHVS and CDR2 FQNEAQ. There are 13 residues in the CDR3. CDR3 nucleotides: TGTGCCAGCAGCTCGCGACAGGTCTACGAGCAGTACTTC. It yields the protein CASSSRQVYEQYF.

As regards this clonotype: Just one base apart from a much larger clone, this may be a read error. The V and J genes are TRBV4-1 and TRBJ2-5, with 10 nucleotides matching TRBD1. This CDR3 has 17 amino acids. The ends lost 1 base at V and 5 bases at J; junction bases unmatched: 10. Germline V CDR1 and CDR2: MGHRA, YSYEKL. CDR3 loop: CASSQVNGDRGFETQYF. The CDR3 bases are TGCGCCAGCAGCCAAGTGAATGGGGACAGGGGATTTGAGACCCAGTACTTC.

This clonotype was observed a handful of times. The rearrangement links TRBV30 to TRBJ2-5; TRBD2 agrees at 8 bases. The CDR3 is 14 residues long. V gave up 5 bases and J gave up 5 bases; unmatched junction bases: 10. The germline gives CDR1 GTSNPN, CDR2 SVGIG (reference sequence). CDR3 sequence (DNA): TGTGCCTGGTCGAGATCGGGGGGGGGGGAGACCCAGTACTTC. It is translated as CAWSRSGGGETQYF.

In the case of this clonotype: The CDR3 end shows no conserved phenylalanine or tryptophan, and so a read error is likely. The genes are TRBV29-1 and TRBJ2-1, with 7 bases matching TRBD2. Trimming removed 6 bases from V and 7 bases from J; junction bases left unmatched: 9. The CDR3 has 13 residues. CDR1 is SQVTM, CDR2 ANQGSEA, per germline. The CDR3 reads CSVYGSGGNEQFY. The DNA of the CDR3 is TGCAGCGTCTACGGGTCGGGGGGTAATGAGCAGTTCTAC.

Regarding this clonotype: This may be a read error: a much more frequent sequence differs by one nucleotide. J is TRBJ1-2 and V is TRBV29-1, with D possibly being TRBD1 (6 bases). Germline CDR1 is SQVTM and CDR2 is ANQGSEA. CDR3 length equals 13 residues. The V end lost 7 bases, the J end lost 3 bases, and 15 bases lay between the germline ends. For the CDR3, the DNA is TGCAGCGCCTCCAGGGGTTCTGACTATGGCTACACCTTC. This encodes CSASRGSDYGYTF.